Following are 26 T cell receptor beta chains from one sample sequenced in a study of OX40 agonist ivuxolimab in advanced cancers. The assay was immunoSEQ multiplex PCR, and TCRdb's table has in-frame clones only and misses some. In the table there are approximately 71,000 clones, 94% of which are singletons. The source was CD4+ or CD8+ T cells sorted from blood, collected in a trial of the OX40 agonist ivuxolimab. The origin of the receptors is an adult with an advanced solid tumor such as melanoma, head and neck, liver or kidney cancer.

CDR3 sequence: CASSFPEDRFTDTQYF. The CDR3 DNA reads as TGTGCCAGCAGTTTCCCAGAGGACAGGTTCACAGATACGCAGTATTTT. V and J are TRBV28 and TRBJ2-3, with 7 bases matching TRBD1. This CDR3 contains 16 residues. CDR1 is MDHEN and CDR2 is SYDVKM in the germline V gene. The V gene end was trimmed by 3 bases and the J gene end by 2 bases; junction bases not matched to a gene: 8. Using reference TRBV28 and TRBJ2-3 for the parts outside the CDR3, the full variable domain is DVKVTQSSRYLVKRTGEKVFLECVQDMDHENMFWYRQDPGLGLRLIYFSYDVKMKEKGDIPEGYSVSREKKERFSLILESASTNQTSMYLCASSFPEDRFTDTQYFGPGTRLTVL.

The chain carries TRBV4-3 and TRBJ1-1; D is ambiguous. This CDR3 is built from 16 residues. V was cut by 4 bases and J by 0 bases, with 15 bases left in between. The germline gives CDR1 LGHNA, CDR2 YSLEER. The CDR3 spells CASSLNAFAMNTEAFF. The DNA for the CDR3 is TGCGCCAGCAGCCTCAATGCCTTCGCCATGAACACTGAAGCTTTCTTT.

J is TRBJ2-1 and V is TRBV9, with 14 bases that match TRBD2. Germline V gene lookup returns CDR1 SGDLS and CDR2 YYNGEE. V trimming: 4 bases; J trimming: 6 bases; junction bases outside the gene matches: 6. CDR3 length: 16 amino acids. The CDR3 region has the DNA TGTGCCAGCAGCCCCGGGACTAGCGGGAGCGGCAATGAGCAGTTCTTC. Encoded protein: CASSPGTSGSGNEQFF.

In its sample, this clone was seen once. V is TRBV7-9 and J is TRBJ2-5, with 8 bases matching TRBD2. The V segment lost 2 bases and the J segment 4 bases; nucleotides outside the gene matches: 6. The germline V gene encodes CDR1 SEHNR and CDR2 FQNEAQ (reference sequence). The CDR3 has 15 amino acids. The CDR3 DNA is TGTGCCAGCAGCTTAATCGCCCTAGCGGGAGAGACCCAGTACTTC. Translated: CASSLIALAGETQYF.

The chain is built from TRBV6-5 and TRBJ2-5; D possibly matches TRBD1 or TRBD2 (5 bases each). With 0 bases removed from V and 5 bases from J, the gap between germline ends came to 7 bases. There are 13 residues in the CDR3. Germline CDR1 is MNHEY and CDR2 is SVGAGI. The CDR3 DNA is TGTGCCAGCAGTTACTCGGGGGTGGAGACCCAGTACTTC. Protein sequence: CASSYSGVETQYF.

The chain couples TRBV5-4 to TRBJ1-5; D unresolved. Germline CDR1 and CDR2: SGHNT and YYREEE (reference sequence). Trimming removed 0 bases at V and 3 bases at J, with 7 bases between. This CDR3 has 14 amino acids. The CDR3 spells CASSLEGFNQPQHF. CDR3 sequence (DNA): TGTGCCAGCAGCTTGGAAGGATTCAATCAGCCCCAGCATTTT.

The chain is built from TRBV29-1 and TRBJ2-7; TRBD2 aligns across 9 bases. CDR3 length: 15 amino acids. Trimming at V came to 4 bases and at J to 3 bases, leaving 10 bases not matched to a gene. Germline CDR1 and CDR2: SQVTM and ANQGSEA. CDR3 nucleotide sequence: TGCAGCGTTGTCCCGGGACTAGCAGCCGACTACGAGCAGTACTTC. Protein: CSVVPGLAADYEQYF.

The V gene is TRBV4-3, the J gene TRBJ1-1; D call uncertain. Germline CDR1 is LGHNA and CDR2 is YSLEER. This CDR3 contains 14 residues. V was shortened by 1 base and J by 3 bases, with 9 bases between the two germline ends. The CDR3 protein is CASSQGGGHTEAFF. CDR3 bases: TGCGCCAGCAGCCAAGGAGGTGGCCACACTGAAGCTTTCTTT.

This clone was found once. The rearrangement joins TRBV15 to TRBJ2-1, with D tentatively TRBD1 or TRBD2 (5 bases each). The CDR3 covers 14 residues. Germline V gives CDR1 LNHNV, CDR2 YYDKDF (reference sequence). V lost 0 bases and J 13 bases, leaving 16 bases between the germline ends. The CDR3 loop reads CATSRDLGERGQFF. The CDR3 coding sequence is TGTGCCACCAGCAGAGATTTGGGGGAGAGGGGCCAGTTCTTC.

V and J are TRBV4-3 and TRBJ1-2; 11 bases line up with TRBD1. The CDR3 sequence is 16 residues long. CDR1 and CDR2 from the germline V gene are LGHNA and YSLEER. Germline trimming cut 0 bases from V and 6 bases from J; bases unmatched to any gene: 6. The CDR3, as DNA: TGCGCCAGCAGCCAAGATCTGGGACAGGGGGGGAATGGCTACACCTTC. This encodes CASSQDLGQGGNGYTF.

V gene TRBV28 combines with J gene TRBJ1-3, with TRBD1 matching 9 bases. Trimming at V came to 9 bases and at J to 2 bases, leaving 5 bases not matched to a gene. Germline V gene lookup returns CDR1 MDHEN and CDR2 SYDVKM. The CDR3 spans 14 residues. The CDR3 nucleotides read TGTGCCAGTGGGGACAGGGTGCCTGGAAACACCATATATTTT. Amino acids: CASGDRVPGNTIYF.

The genes are TRBV7-6 and TRBJ1-4; weak D call: TRBD1 (5 bases). Germline V lookup: CDR1 SGHVS, CDR2 FNYEAQ. V was pared by 4 bases and J by 0 bases, with 21 bases between. This CDR3 spans 19 amino acids. CDR3 protein: CASSSPGTEVTATNEKLFF. The CDR3, as DNA: TGTGCCAGCAGCTCACCCGGGACGGAGGTCACAGCAACTAATGAAAAACTGTTTTTT.

The chain employs TRBV7-6 and TRBJ2-1; TRBD1 matches 9 bases. Germline trimming cut 4 bases from V and 3 bases from J; bases unmatched to any gene: 4. Germline assignment: CDR1 SGHVS and CDR2 FNYEAQ. This CDR3 comprises 15 residues. The CDR3 is CASSSTGGSYNEQFF. The CDR3 bases are TGTGCCAGCAGCTCAACAGGGGGCAGCTACAATGAGCAGTTCTTC.

J is TRBJ2-5 and V is TRBV21-1; the D segment call TRBD1 is taken from the table without a DNA check. TRBV21-1 is a pseudogene locus. The CDR3 length is 15 residues. The DNA for the CDR3 is TGTGCCAGCAGCGAGAAGGGACAGGGGCAAGAGACCCAGTACTTC. Its translation is CASSEKGQGQETQYF.

The chain employs TRBV4-3 and TRBJ2-7, with 8 bases matching TRBD2. Germline-derived CDR1 and CDR2 are LGHNA and YSLEER. V gave up 0 bases and J gave up 3 bases; unmatched junction bases: 4. The length of the CDR3 is 15 residues. The CDR3 DNA follows: TGCGCCAGCAGCCAAGAGAATAGCGGGAACTACGAGCAGTACTTC. Its translation is CASSQENSGNYEQYF.

The chain carries TRBV6-4 and TRBJ1-1, with D possibly being TRBD1 (5 bases). CDR3 length: 13 amino acids. V was cut by 5 bases and J by 7 bases, with 14 bases left in between. CDR1 and CDR2 from the germline V gene are MRHNA and SNTAGT. CDR3 DNA sequence: TGTGCCAGCAGTCCGGGGCCAGACTTTGAAGCTTTCTTT. This translates into CASSPGPDFEAFF.

CDR3 nucleotide sequence: TGTGCCAGCAGTTTGACAGGGGGGGTGGCCTATGGCTACACCTTC. Its protein product is CASSLTGGVAYGYTF. The chain carries TRBV28 and TRBJ1-2, with TRBD1 matching over 9 bases. Germline lookup yields CDR1 MDHEN and CDR2 SYDVKM. The CDR3 extends over 15 amino acids. V lost 3 bases, J lost 4 bases, and 6 bases stayed unmatched.

The chain is built from TRBV10-3 and TRBJ2-7; 7 bases are shared with TRBD2. The CDR3 sequence is 13 residues long. Trimming at V came to 5 bases and at J to 5 bases, leaving 6 bases not matched to a gene. CDR1 and CDR2 from the germline V gene are ENHRY and SYGVKD. CDR3 nucleotide sequence: TGTGCCATCAGTAGGGGACTACCTGACGAGCAGTACTTC. Translation: CAISRGLPDEQYF.

The V and J genes are TRBV7-3 and TRBJ2-1; D gene ambiguous. Trimming stripped 1 base from V and 3 bases from J, with 7 bases between. The CDR3 runs 14 residues. CDR1 and CDR2 from the germline V gene are SGHTA and FQGTGA. The DNA of the CDR3 is TGTGCCAGCAGCTTAAATCCAGACTACAATGAGCAGTTCTTC. It translates to CASSLNPDYNEQFF.

The rearrangement links TRBV7-2 to TRBJ2-7, with TRBD1 matching over 8 bases. The germline V gene has CDR1 SGHTA and CDR2 FQGNSA. The CDR3 loop spans 13 amino acids. J was trimmed by 4 bases and V by 10 bases; bases with no gene match: 9. CDR3 sequence reads: CATRGPVSYEQYF. CDR3 bases: TGTGCCACCAGGGGGCCAGTATCTTACGAGCAGTACTTC.

CDR3 DNA: TGTGCCAGCAGCTCCCCGGGACAGGGACCTCCTAATAGCAATCAGCCCCAGCATTTT. This encodes CASSSPGQGPPNSNQPQHF. This chain links TRBV11-3 with TRBJ1-5; 9 bases are a match to TRBD1. The germline V gene encodes CDR1 SGHNT and CDR2 YENEEA. The trim removed 4 bases at V and 0 bases at J, leaving 13 bases unmatched. The CDR3 is made up of 19 amino acids.

V gene TRBV10-3 combines with J gene TRBJ1-3; perhaps TRBD1 as D (6 bases). Trimming took 8 bases from V and 0 from J, leaving 17 bases between them. This CDR3 spans 16 amino acids. Germline-derived CDR1 and CDR2 are ENHRY and SYGVKD. CDR3 coding DNA: TGTGCCATCGGAAAAGTTTGGGACACCTCTGGAAACACCATATATTTT. It specifies CAIGKVWDTSGNTIYF.

This clone has just one count. The chain joins TRBV23-1 to TRBJ1-1; unclear D gene. TRBV23-1 is placed among ORFs of uncertain function. The V end was cut by 0 bases, the J end by 3 bases, with 14 bases between. The CDR3 has 16 amino acids. CDR3 sequence reads: CASSQSGTPGYTEAFF. CDR3 nucleotide sequence: TGCGCCAGCAGTCAATCGGGAACGCCGGGTTACACTGAAGCTTTCTTT.

This clone was picked up one time. The chain carries TRBV29-1 and TRBJ2-1; D is uncertain. Germline V gene lookup returns CDR1 SQVTM and CDR2 ANQGSEA. V was pared by 2 bases and J by 9 bases, with 2 bases between. The length of the CDR3 is 9 residues. The chain's CDR3 is CSVESEQFF. The CDR3 nucleotides are TGCAGCGTTGAATCTGAGCAGTTCTTC.

V usage is TRBV9 and J usage is TRBJ2-1; 16 bases map to TRBD2. The germline V gene has CDR1 SGDLS and CDR2 YYNGEE. The CDR3 covers 16 residues. V shed 3 bases, J shed 8 bases, and the junction held 5 bases outside the gene matches. The CDR3 here is CASSADGTSGRDEQFF. CDR3 sequence (DNA): TGTGCCAGCAGCGCGGATGGGACTAGCGGGAGGGATGAGCAGTTCTTC.

This chain joins TRBV29-1 and TRBJ2-1; 11 nucleotides align to TRBD2. This CDR3 is built from 17 residues. Trimming took 8 bases from V and 0 from J; bases not matched to a gene: 12. Germline V lookup: CDR1 SQVTM, CDR2 ANQGSEA. The CDR3 region has the DNA TGCAGCCCTAGAGGGACTAGCGGCCTAAGCTCCTACAATGAGCAGTTCTTC. It is translated as CSPRGTSGLSSYNEQFF.